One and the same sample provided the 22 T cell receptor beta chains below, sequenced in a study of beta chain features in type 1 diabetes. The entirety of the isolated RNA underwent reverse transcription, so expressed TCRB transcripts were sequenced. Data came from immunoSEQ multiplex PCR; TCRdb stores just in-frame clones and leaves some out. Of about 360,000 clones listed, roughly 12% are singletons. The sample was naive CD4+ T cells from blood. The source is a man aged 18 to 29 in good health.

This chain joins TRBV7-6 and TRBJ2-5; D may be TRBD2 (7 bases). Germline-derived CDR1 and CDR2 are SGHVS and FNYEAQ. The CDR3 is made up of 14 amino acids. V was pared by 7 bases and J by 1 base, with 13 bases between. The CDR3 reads CASTTGGLQETQYF. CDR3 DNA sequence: TGTGCCAGCACAACGGGGGGCCTCCAAGAGACCCAGTACTTC.

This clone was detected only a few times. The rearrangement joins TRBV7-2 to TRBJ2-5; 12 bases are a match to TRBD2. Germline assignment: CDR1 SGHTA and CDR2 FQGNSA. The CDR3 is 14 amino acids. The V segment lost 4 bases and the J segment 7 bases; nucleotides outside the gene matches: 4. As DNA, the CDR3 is TGTGCCAGCAGCTACGCTAGCGGGGGGGGGACCCAGTACTTC. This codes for CASSYASGGGTQYF.

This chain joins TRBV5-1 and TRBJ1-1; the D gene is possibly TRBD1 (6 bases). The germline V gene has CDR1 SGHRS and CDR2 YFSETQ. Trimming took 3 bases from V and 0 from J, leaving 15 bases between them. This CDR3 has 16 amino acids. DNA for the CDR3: TGCGCCAGCAGCTACCTACAGGGAAAGTTGAACACTGAAGCTTTCTTT. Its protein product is CASSYLQGKLNTEAFF.

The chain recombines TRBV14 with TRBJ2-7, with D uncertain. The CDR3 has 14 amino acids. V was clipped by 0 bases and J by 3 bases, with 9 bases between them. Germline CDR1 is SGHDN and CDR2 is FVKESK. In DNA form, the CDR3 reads TGTGCCAGCAGCCAAGAACCGGGTATCTACGAGCAGTACTTC. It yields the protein CASSQEPGIYEQYF.

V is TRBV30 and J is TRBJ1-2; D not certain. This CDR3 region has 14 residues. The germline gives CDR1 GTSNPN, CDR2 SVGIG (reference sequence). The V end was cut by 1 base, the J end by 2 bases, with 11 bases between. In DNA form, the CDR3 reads TGTGCCTGGAGTGGGGCACCGGTGAACTATGGCTACACCTTC. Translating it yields CAWSGAPVNYGYTF.

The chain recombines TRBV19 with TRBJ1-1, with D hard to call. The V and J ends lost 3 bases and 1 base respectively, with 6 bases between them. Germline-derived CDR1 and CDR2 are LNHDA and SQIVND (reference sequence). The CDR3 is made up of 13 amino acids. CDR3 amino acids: CASSIRQNTEAFF. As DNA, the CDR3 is TGTGCCAGTAGTATCAGACAGAACACTGAAGCTTTCTTT. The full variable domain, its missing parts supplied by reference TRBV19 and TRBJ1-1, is DGGITQSPKYLFRKEGQNVTLSCEQNLNHDAMYWYRQDPGQGLRLIYYSQIVNDFQKGDIAEGYSVSREKKESFPLTVTSAQKNPTAFYLCASSIRQNTEAFFGQGTRLTVV.

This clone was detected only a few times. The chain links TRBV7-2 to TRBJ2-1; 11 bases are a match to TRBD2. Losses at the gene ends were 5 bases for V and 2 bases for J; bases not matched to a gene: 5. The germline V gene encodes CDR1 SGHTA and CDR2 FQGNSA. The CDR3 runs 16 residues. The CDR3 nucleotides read TGTGCCAGCAGCGGAGGGACTAGCGGACCCTACAATGAGCAGTTCTTC. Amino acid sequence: CASSGGTSGPYNEQFF.

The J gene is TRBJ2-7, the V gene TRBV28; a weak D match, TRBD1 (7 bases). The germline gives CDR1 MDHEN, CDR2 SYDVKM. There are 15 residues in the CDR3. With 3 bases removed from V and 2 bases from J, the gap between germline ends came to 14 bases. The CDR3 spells CASSFGRGATYEQYF. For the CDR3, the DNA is TGTGCCAGCAGTTTTGGCAGGGGGGCCACCTACGAGCAGTACTTC.

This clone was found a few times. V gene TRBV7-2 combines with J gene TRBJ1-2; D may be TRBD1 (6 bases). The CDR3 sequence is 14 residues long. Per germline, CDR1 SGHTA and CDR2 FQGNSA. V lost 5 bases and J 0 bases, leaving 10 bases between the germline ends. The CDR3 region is CASSSWTANYGYTF. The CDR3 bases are TGTGCCAGCAGCAGCTGGACAGCTAACTATGGCTACACCTTC.

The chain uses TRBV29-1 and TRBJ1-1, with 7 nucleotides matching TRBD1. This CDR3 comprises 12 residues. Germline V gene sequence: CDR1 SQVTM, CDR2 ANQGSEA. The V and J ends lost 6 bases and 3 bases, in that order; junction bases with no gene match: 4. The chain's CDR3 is CSVSGQYTEAFF. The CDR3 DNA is TGCAGCGTGTCGGGACAGTACACTGAAGCTTTCTTT.

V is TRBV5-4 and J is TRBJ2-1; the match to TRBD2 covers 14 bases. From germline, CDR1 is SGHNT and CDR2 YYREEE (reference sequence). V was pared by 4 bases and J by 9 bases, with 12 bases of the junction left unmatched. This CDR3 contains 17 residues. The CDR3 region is CASSPTSGRALGGEQFF. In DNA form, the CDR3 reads TGTGCCAGCAGCCCGACTAGCGGGAGGGCCCTCGGTGGTGAGCAGTTCTTC.

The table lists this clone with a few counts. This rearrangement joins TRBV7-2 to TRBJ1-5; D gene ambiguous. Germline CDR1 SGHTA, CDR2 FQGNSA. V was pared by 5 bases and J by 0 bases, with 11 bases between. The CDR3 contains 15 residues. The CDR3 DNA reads TGTGCCAGCAGCCCGAGGGCAGGTAGCAATCAGCCCCAGCATTTT. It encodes CASSPRAGSNQPQHF.

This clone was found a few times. The CDR3 reads CASSEGGTEAFF. For the CDR3, the DNA is TGTGCCAGCAGCGAAGGGGGCACTGAAGCTTTCTTT. V usage is TRBV6-5 and J usage is TRBJ1-1; D possibly corresponds to TRBD1 (6 bases). V was clipped by 6 bases and J by 4 bases, with 9 bases between them. CDR3 length equals 12 residues. Germline CDR1 is MNHEY and CDR2 is SVGAGI.

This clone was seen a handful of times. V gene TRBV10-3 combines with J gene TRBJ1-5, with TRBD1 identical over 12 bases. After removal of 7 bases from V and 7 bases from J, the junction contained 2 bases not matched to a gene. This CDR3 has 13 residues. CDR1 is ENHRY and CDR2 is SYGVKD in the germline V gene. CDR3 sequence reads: CAIKGTGGQPQHF. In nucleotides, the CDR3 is TGTGCCATCAAAGGGACAGGGGGCCAGCCCCAGCATTTT.

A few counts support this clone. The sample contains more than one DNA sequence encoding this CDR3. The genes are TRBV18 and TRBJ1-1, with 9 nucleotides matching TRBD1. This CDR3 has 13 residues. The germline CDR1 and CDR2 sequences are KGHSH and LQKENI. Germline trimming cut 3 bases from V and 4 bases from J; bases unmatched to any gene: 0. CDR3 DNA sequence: TGTGCCAGCTCACCGGACAGGGGCACTGAAGCTTTCTTT. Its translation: CASSPDRGTEAFF. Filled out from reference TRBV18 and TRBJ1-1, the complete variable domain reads NAGVMQNPRHLVRRRGQEARLRCSPMKGHSHVYWYRQLPEEGLKFMVYLQKENIIDESGMPKERFSAEFPKEGPSILRIQQVVRGDSAAYFCASSPDRGTEAFFGQGTRLTVV.

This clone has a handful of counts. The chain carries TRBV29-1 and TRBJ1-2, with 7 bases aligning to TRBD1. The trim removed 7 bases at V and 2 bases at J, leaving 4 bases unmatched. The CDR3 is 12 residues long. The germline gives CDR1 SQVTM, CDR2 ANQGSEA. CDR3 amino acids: CSGGDSNYGYTF. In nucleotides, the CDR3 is TGCAGCGGGGGGGACAGCAACTATGGCTACACCTTC.

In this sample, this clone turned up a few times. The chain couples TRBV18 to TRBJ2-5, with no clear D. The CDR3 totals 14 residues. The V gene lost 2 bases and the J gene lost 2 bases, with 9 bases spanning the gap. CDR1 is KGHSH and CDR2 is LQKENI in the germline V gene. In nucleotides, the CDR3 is TGTGCCAGCTCACCAACAGTATCGCAAGAGACCCAGTACTTC. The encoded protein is CASSPTVSQETQYF.

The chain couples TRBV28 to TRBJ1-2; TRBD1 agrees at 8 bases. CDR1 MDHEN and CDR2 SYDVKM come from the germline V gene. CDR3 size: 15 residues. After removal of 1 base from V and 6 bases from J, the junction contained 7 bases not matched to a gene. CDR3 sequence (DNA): TGTGCCAGCAGTTTATTTGCAGGGGGCATCGATGGCTACACCTTC. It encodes CASSLFAGGIDGYTF.

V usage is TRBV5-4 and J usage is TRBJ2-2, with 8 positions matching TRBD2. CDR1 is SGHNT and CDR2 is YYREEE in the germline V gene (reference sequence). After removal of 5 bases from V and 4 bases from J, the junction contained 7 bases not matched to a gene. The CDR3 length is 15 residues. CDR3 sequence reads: CASSSAGAATGELFF. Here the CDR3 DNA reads TGTGCCAGCAGTTCAGCGGGAGCGGCCACCGGGGAGCTGTTTTTT.

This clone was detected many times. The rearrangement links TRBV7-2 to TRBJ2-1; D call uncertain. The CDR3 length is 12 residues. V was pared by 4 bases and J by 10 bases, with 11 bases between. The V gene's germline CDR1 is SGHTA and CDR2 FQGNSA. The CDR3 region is CASSSRSEEQFF. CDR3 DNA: TGTGCCAGCAGCTCCCGATCGGAGGAGCAGTTCTTC. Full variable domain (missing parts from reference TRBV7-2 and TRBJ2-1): GAGVSQSPSNKVTEKGKDVELRCDPISGHTALYWYRQSLGQGLEFLIYFQGNSAPDKSGLPSDRFSAERTGGSVSTLTIQRTQQEDSAVYLCASSSRSEEQFFGPGTRLTVL.

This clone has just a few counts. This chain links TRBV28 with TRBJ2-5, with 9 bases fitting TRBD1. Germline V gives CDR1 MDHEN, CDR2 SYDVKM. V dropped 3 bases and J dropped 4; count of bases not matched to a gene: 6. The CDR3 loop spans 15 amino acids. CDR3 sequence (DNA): TGTGCCAGCAGTTTCCCCACAGGGGGCACAGAGACCCAGTACTTC. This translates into CASSFPTGGTETQYF.

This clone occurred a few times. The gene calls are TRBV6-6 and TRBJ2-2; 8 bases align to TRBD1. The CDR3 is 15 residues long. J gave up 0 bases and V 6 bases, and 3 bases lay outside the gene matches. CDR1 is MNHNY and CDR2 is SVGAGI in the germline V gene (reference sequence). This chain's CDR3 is CASSLDRANTGELFF. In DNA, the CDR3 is TGTGCCAGCAGCCTGGACAGGGCGAACACCGGGGAGCTGTTTTTT.